This TCR beta chain comes out of a study of T-cell memory formation after mild COVID-19. This CDR3 comprises 17 residues. The ends were cut back, 2 bases at V and 2 bases at J, with 19 bases in the middle. In germline, CDR1 is SGHDN, CDR2 FVKESK. TCRdb reanalysed the 5' RACE reads using MiXCR and keeps one entry per CDR3 protein. The data show roughly 600,000 distinct CDR3 sequences, with more than 15% seen just once and 9.5% to 15% held by the top ten. This TCR was sampled from an adult woman who had mild COVID-19 (a few samples of this study predate the infection). Cell type and time point are not known. This chain uses TRBV14 with TRBJ2-7; D is undetermined. What was sequenced was PBMCs or a T cell subset sorted from them (not recorded which). The CDR3 DNA sequence: TGTGCCAGCAGCCAAAGTCCTCGGCTAGACGTAACCTACGAGCAGTACTTC. Translating gives CASSQSPRLDVTYEQYF.